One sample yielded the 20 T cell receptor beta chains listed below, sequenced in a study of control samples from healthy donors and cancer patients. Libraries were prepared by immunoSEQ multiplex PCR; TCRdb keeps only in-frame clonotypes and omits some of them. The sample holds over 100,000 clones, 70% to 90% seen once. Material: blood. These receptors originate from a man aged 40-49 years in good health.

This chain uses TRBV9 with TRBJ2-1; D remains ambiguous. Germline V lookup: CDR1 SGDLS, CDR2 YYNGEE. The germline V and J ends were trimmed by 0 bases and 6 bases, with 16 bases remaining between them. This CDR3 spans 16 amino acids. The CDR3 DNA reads TGTGCCAGCAGCGTAGCCCCGGAGACGATCTTCAATGAGCAGTTCTTC. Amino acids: CASSVAPETIFNEQFF.

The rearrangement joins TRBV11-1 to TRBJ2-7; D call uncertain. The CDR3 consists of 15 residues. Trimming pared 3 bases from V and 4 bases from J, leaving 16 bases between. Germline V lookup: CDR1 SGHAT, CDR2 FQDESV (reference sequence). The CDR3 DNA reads TGTGCCAGCAGCTTCGGGCAGGCTAACCTTTACGAGCAGTACTTC. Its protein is CASSFGQANLYEQYF.

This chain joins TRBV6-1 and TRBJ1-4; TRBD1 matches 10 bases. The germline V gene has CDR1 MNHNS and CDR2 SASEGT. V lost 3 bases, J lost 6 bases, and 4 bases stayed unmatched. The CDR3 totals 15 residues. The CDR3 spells CASSETGGRYEKLFF. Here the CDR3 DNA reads TGTGCCAGCAGTGAGACAGGGGGCAGGTATGAAAAACTGTTTTTT.

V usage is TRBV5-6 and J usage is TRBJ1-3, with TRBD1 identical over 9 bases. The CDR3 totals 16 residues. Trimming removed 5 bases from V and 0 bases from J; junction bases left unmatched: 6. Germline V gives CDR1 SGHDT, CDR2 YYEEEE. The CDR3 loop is CASSPGTGISGNTIYF. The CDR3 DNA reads TGTGCCAGCAGTCCCGGGACAGGGATCTCTGGAAACACCATATATTTT.

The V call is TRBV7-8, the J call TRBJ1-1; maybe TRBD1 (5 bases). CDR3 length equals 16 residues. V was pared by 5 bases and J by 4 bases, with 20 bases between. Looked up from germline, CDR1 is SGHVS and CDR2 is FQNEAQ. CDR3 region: CASSPSLEGAGTEAFF. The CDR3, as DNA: TGTGCCAGCAGCCCCAGCTTGGAAGGGGCGGGCACTGAAGCTTTCTTT. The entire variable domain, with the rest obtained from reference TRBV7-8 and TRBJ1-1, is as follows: GAGVSQSPRYKVAKRGQDVALRCDPISGHVSLFWYQQALGQGPEFLTYFQNEAQLDKSGLPSDRFFAERPEGSVSTLKIQRTQQEDSAVYLCASSPSLEGAGTEAFFGQGTRLTVV.

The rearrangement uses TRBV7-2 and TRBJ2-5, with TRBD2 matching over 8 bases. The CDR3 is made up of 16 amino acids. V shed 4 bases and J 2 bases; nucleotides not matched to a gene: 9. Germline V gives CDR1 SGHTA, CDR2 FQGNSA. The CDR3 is CASSSVLAVTQETQYF. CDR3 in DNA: TGTGCCAGCAGCTCTGTACTAGCGGTAACTCAAGAGACCCAGTACTTC.

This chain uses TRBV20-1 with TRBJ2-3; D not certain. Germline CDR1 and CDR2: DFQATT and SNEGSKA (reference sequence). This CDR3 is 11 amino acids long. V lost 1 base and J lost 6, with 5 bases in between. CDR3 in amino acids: CSARVGDTQYF. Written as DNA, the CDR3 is TGCAGTGCTAGAGTGGGGGATACGCAGTATTTT.

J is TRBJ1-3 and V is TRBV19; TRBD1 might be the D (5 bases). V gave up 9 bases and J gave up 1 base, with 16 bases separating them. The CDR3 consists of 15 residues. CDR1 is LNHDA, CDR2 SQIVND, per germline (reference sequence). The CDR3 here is CASALGQTSGNTIYF. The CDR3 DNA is TGTGCCAGCGCGCTGGGGCAAACATCTGGAAACACCATATATTTT.

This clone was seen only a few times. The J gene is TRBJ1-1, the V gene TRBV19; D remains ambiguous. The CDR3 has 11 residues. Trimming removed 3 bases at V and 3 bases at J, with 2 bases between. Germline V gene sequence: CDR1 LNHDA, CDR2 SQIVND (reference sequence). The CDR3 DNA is TGTGCCAGTAGTATGGACACTGAAGCTTTCTTT. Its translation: CASSMDTEAFF.

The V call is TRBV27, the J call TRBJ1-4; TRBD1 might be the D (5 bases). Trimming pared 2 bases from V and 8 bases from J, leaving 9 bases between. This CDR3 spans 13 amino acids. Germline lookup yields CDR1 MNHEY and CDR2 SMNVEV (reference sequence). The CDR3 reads CASSLKRGEKLFF. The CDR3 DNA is TGTGCCAGCAGTTTAAAAAGGGGAGAAAAACTGTTTTTT.

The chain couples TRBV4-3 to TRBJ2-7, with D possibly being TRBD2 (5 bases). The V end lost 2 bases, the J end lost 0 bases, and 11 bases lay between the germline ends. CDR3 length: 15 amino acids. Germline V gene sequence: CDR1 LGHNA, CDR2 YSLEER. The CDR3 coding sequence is TGCGCCAGCAGCCAAACACCGGGAACCTCCTACGAGCAGTACTTC. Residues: CASSQTPGTSYEQYF.

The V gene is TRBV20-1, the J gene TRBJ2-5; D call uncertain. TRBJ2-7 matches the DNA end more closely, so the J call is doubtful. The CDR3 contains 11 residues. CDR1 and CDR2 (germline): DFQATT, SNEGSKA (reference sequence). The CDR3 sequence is CSAEDMGEQYF. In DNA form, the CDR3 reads TGCAGTGCGGAAGATATGGGCGAGCAGTACTTC.

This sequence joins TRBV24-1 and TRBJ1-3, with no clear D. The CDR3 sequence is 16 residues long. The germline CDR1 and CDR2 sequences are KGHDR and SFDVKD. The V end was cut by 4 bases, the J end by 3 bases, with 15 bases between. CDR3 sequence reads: CATSDNAGRNGNTIYF. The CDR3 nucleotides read TGTGCCACCAGTGACAACGCCGGACGGAATGGAAACACCATATATTTT.

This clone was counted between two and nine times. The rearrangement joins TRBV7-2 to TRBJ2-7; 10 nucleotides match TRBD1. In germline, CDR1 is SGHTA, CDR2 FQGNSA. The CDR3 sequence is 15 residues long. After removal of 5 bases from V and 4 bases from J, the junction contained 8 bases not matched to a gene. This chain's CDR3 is CASSRPGTGVYEQYF. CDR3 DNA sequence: TGTGCCAGCAGCCGCCCTGGGACAGGGGTGTACGAGCAGTACTTC. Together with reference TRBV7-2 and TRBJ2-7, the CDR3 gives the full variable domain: GAGVSQSPSNKVTEKGKDVELRCDPISGHTALYWYRQSLGQGLEFLIYFQGNSAPDKSGLPSDRFSAERTGGSVSTLTIQRTQQEDSAVYLCASSRPGTGVYEQYFGPGTRLTVT.

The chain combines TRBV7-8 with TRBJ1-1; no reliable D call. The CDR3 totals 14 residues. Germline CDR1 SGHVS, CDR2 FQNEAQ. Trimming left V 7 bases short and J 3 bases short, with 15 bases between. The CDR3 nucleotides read TGTGCCAGCACTCAAGACCGTGGGTACACTGAAGCTTTCTTT. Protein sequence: CASTQDRGYTEAFF.

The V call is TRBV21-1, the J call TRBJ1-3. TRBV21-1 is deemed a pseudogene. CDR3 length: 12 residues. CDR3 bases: TGTGCCCGCGGGGACGTGGGAAACACCATATATTTT. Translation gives CARGDVGNTIYF.

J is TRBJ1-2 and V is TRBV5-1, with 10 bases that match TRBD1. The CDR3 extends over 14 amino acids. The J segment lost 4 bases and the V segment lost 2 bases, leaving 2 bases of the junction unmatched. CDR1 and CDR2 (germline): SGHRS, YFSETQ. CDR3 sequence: CASSLGDRGYGYTF. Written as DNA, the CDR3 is TGCGCCAGCAGCTTAGGGGACAGGGGCTATGGCTACACCTTC.

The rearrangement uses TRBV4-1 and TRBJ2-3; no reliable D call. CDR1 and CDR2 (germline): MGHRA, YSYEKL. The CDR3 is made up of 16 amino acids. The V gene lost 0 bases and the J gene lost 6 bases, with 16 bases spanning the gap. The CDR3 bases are TGCGCCAGCAGCCAAGACCGGGCAGTTTATGTGGATACGCAGTATTTT. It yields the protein CASSQDRAVYVDTQYF.

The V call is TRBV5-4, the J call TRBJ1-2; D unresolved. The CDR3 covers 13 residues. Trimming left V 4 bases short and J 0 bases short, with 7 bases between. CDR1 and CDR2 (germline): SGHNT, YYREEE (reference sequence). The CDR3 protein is CASSIYSNYGYTF. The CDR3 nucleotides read TGTGCCAGCAGCATTTACTCTAACTATGGCTACACCTTC.

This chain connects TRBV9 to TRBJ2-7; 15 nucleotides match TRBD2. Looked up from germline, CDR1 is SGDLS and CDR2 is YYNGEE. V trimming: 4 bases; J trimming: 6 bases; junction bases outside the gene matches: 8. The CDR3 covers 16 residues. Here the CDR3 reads CASSPRTSGGALEQYF. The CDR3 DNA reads TGTGCCAGCAGCCCCCGGACTAGCGGGGGGGCTCTCGAGCAGTACTTC.